Below are 28 T cell receptor beta chains sequenced from a single sample in a study of OX40 agonist ivuxolimab in advanced cancers. TCRdb's table, derived via immunoSEQ multiplex PCR, lists solely in-frame clones and lacks some. The repertoire holds roughly 60,000 clones, with approximately 89% as singletons. Sequenced material: CD4+ or CD8+ T cells sorted from blood, taken in a trial of the OX40 agonist ivuxolimab. The receptors here all came from an adult with an advanced solid tumor such as melanoma, head and neck, liver or kidney cancer.

This sequence joins TRBV2 and TRBJ1-3; tentative D call: TRBD1 (5 bases). The CDR3 loop spans 14 amino acids. The germline V and J ends were trimmed by 4 bases and 0 bases, with 7 bases remaining between them. The V gene's germline CDR1 is SNHLY and CDR2 FYNNEI. The CDR3 loop is CASSAGFSGNTIYF. The CDR3 region has the DNA TGTGCCAGCAGTGCAGGGTTCTCTGGAAACACCATATATTTT.

The chain combines TRBV6-6 with TRBJ1-1; 9 bases are shared with TRBD1. The CDR3 consists of 14 residues. J gave up 4 bases and V 6 bases, and 6 bases lay outside the gene matches. The germline V gene has CDR1 MNHNY and CDR2 SVGAGI (reference sequence). Here the CDR3 reads CASSHRGQVTEAFF. Here the CDR3 DNA reads TGTGCCAGCAGCCACAGGGGGCAGGTCACTGAAGCTTTCTTT.

The rearrangement joins TRBV5-6 to TRBJ1-2, with D maybe TRBD1 (5 bases). The length of the CDR3 is 14 residues. In germline, CDR1 is SGHDT, CDR2 YYEEEE. The V and J ends lost 3 bases and 3 bases respectively, with 12 bases between them. CDR3 sequence (DNA): TGTGCCAGCAGCTCCCGGGACCGGTACTATGGCTACACCTTC. It yields the protein CASSSRDRYYGYTF.

The chain recombines TRBV10-1 with TRBJ2-2; 8 nucleotides agree with TRBD2. Per germline, CDR1 WNHNN and CDR2 SYGVQD (reference sequence). After removal of 3 bases from V and 5 bases from J, the junction contained 5 bases not matched to a gene. CDR3 length: 15 residues. This CDR3 reads CASSESGRGTGELFF. In nucleotides, the CDR3 is TGCGCCAGCAGTGAAAGCGGGAGAGGTACCGGGGAGCTGTTTTTT.

The CDR3, as DNA: TGTGCCAGCAGTTCAGGCGGGGGCTGGAGGGAAGCTTTCTTT. Amino acid sequence: CASSSGGGWREAFF. V gene TRBV6-6 combines with J gene TRBJ1-1; TRBD1 is a possible D gene (6 bases). Looked up from germline, CDR1 is MNHNY and CDR2 is SVGAGI (reference sequence). Trimming cost V 4 bases and J 8 bases, with 17 bases left between them. The CDR3 runs 14 residues.

This sequence joins TRBV9 and TRBJ1-1; D remains unclear. The germline gives CDR1 SGDLS, CDR2 YYNGEE. With 0 bases removed from V and 6 bases from J, the gap between germline ends came to 12 bases. The CDR3 has 14 residues. The chain's CDR3 is CASSVGPLSPEAFF. The CDR3 nucleotides are TGTGCCAGCAGCGTAGGGCCACTGAGCCCTGAAGCTTTCTTT. Full variable domain (outside the CDR3, taken from reference TRBV9 and TRBJ1-1): DSGVTQTPKHLITATGQRVTLRCSPRSGDLSVYWYQQSLDQGLQFLIQYYNGEERAKGNILERFSAQQFPDLHSELNLSSLELGDSALYFCASSVGPLSPEAFFGQGTRLTVV.

The rearrangement joins TRBV6-1 to TRBJ2-1, with TRBD1 matching over 9 bases. From germline, CDR1 is MNHNS and CDR2 SASEGT. V dropped 5 bases and J dropped 2; count of bases not matched to a gene: 4. CDR3 size: 15 residues. The CDR3 DNA follows: TGTGCCAGCAGTCGGACAGGGGCCACCTACAATGAGCAGTTCTTC. It encodes CASSRTGATYNEQFF.

This chain joins TRBV5-1 and TRBJ1-6; D remains unclear. CDR1 and CDR2 from the germline V gene are SGHRS and YFSETQ. V was clipped by 0 bases and J by 7 bases, with 11 bases between them. This CDR3 comprises 15 residues. The CDR3 here is CASSLAVGLNSPLHF. Written as DNA, the CDR3 is TGCGCCAGCAGCTTGGCCGTGGGCCTAAATTCACCCCTCCACTTT.

The J gene is TRBJ1-5, the V gene TRBV10-3; unclear D gene. Germline-derived CDR1 and CDR2 are ENHRY and SYGVKD. The CDR3 is 13 amino acids. The V end lost 2 bases, the J end lost 4 bases, and 6 bases lay between the germline ends. This CDR3 reads CAISENGNQPQHF. DNA of the CDR3: TGTGCCATCAGTGAGAACGGAAATCAGCCCCAGCATTTT.

This clone was observed a handful of times. The chain uses TRBV10-3 and TRBJ2-7, with 13 bases lining up with TRBD2. Germline CDR1 is ENHRY and CDR2 is SYGVKD. Losses at the gene ends were 7 bases for V and 7 bases for J; bases not matched to a gene: 10. The CDR3 spans 15 residues. The CDR3 protein is CAITESGTSGTEQYF. As DNA, the CDR3 is TGTGCCATCACCGAGTCCGGGACTAGCGGGACGGAGCAGTACTTC.

This clone was found a few times. V usage is TRBV28 and J usage is TRBJ2-2; a weak D match, TRBD2 (5 bases). Trimming took off 3 bases at V and 6 bases at J, with 17 bases between the two ends. CDR1 is MDHEN, CDR2 SYDVKM, per germline. The CDR3 contains 16 residues. CDR3 region: CASSFLSSRFSGELFF. The CDR3 DNA reads TGTGCCAGCAGTTTTTTGTCTAGCAGGTTTTCCGGGGAGCTGTTTTTT. The full variable domain, completed using reference TRBV28 and TRBJ2-2, is DVKVTQSSRYLVKRTGEKVFLECVQDMDHENMFWYRQDPGLGLRLIYFSYDVKMKEKGDIPEGYSVSREKKERFSLILESASTNQTSMYLCASSFLSSRFSGELFFGEGSRLTVL.

This rearrangement joins TRBV7-2 to TRBJ2-7; 8 bases map to TRBD1. Germline V gene data show CDR1 as SGHTA and CDR2 as FQGNSA. The J segment lost 7 bases and the V segment lost 7 bases, leaving 6 bases of the junction unmatched. The CDR3 is 12 amino acids. CDR3 sequence (DNA): TGTGCCAGCAATCAGGGGGCTCGGGAGCAGTACTTC. It translates to CASNQGAREQYF.

The genes are TRBV25-1 and TRBJ2-3, with TRBD2 matching 7 bases. In germline, CDR1 is MGHDK, CDR2 SYGVNS. J was trimmed by 1 base and V by 9 bases; bases with no gene match: 7. There are 14 residues in the CDR3. The CDR3 sequence: CASQKRGGTDTQYF. CDR3 DNA sequence: TGTGCCAGTCAAAAGCGGGGCGGCACAGATACGCAGTATTTT.

The CDR3 nucleotides read TGTGCCAGCAGCCGCAACTCTGGGGCCAACGTCCTGACTTTC. Translation gives CASSRNSGANVLTF. This chain links TRBV2 with TRBJ2-6; D is ambiguous. This CDR3 is built from 14 residues. The germline V and J ends were trimmed by 6 bases and 0 bases, with 6 bases remaining between them. The V gene's germline CDR1 is SNHLY and CDR2 FYNNEI.

The chain recombines TRBV25-1 with TRBJ2-2, with 13 bases matching TRBD2. CDR3 length: 18 amino acids. The V segment lost 3 bases and the J segment 7 bases; nucleotides outside the gene matches: 11. Germline V CDR1 and CDR2: MGHDK, SYGVNS. The CDR3 nucleotides are TGTGCCAGCAGTGATCCCCTCAGACTAGCGGGGGGAGACGGGGAGCTGTTTTTT. Translation: CASSDPLRLAGGDGELFF.

This sequence joins TRBV2 and TRBJ2-1; TRBD2 matches 10 bases. CDR1 SNHLY and CDR2 FYNNEI come from the germline V gene. Germline trimming cut 5 bases from V and 6 bases from J; bases unmatched to any gene: 7. The CDR3 sequence is 15 residues long. The CDR3 here is CASSSGTSVFNEQFF. CDR3 nucleotide sequence: TGTGCCAGCAGTTCCGGGACTAGCGTTTTCAATGAGCAGTTCTTC.

The chain uses TRBV28 and TRBJ2-5; a weak D match, TRBD1 (5 bases). Trimming took off 6 bases at V and 4 bases at J, with 9 bases between the two ends. The germline CDR1 and CDR2 sequences are MDHEN and SYDVKM. This CDR3 has 12 amino acids. The CDR3 nucleotides read TGTGCCAGCAGCTCCAGGGTAGAGACCCAGTACTTC. Translated: CASSSRVETQYF.

This rearrangement joins TRBV7-9 to TRBJ1-1; 7 bases fit TRBD1. The J segment lost 1 base and the V segment lost 8 bases, leaving 1 base of the junction unmatched. The germline CDR1 and CDR2 sequences are SEHNR and FQNEAQ (reference sequence). The CDR3 totals 12 residues. The CDR3 loop is CASDRANTEAFF. The DNA of the CDR3 is TGTGCCAGCGACAGGGCGAACACTGAAGCTTTCTTT.

The chain carries TRBV7-8 and TRBJ2-7, with D possibly matching TRBD2 (5 bases). This CDR3 has 17 amino acids. Looked up from germline, CDR1 is SGHVS and CDR2 is FQNEAQ. V lost 5 bases and J lost 0, with 20 bases in between. Written as DNA, the CDR3 is TGTGCCAGCAGCCACAGCCGGATAGCGATTCGCTCCTACGAGCAGTACTTC. This translates into CASSHSRIAIRSYEQYF.

The CDR3 coding sequence is TGTGCCAGTAGTATAGGGTCGACCTCGGCTAGCGGGAGCACAGATACGCAGTATTTT. Translation gives CASSIGSTSASGSTDTQYF. The V gene is TRBV19, the J gene TRBJ2-3, with 8 positions matching TRBD2. The V and J ends lost 1 base and 0 bases, in that order; junction bases with no gene match: 12. Germline CDR1 and CDR2: LNHDA and SQIVND (reference sequence). The CDR3 is made up of 19 amino acids.

The genes are TRBV29-1 and TRBJ1-2, with a tentative D call TRBD1 (5 bases). The CDR3 sequence is 11 residues long. V dropped 4 bases and J dropped 7 bases, with 10 bases sitting between them. The V gene's germline CDR1 is SQVTM and CDR2 ANQGSEA. The CDR3 DNA sequence: TGCAGCGTTGCCAGGGACGTTGGCTACACCTTC. Its protein is CSVARDVGYTF. Full variable domain (rest looked up from reference TRBV29-1 and TRBJ1-2): SAVISQKPSRDICQRGTSLTIQCQVDSQVTMMFWYRQQPGQSLTLIATANQGSEATYESGFVIDKFPISRPNLTFSTLTVSNMSPEDSSIYLCSVARDVGYTFGSGTRLTVV.

The gene calls are TRBV7-7 and TRBJ2-2; 11 bases are a match to TRBD1. The CDR3 has 16 amino acids. Germline values: CDR1 SSHAT, CDR2 FNYEAQ (reference sequence). J gave up 4 bases and V 1 base, and 2 bases lay outside the gene matches. The CDR3, as DNA: TGTGCCAGCAGCTTAGGGACAGGGGGCTTCACCGGGGAGCTGTTTTTT. Protein: CASSLGTGGFTGELFF.

This clone appeared once. V gene TRBV7-6 combines with J gene TRBJ2-5; no definite D call. CDR3 length: 13 amino acids. Trimming shortened V by 1 base and J by 5 bases, and 8 bases separated the two germline ends. Germline V gene lookup returns CDR1 SGHVS and CDR2 FNYEAQ. In DNA form, the CDR3 reads TGTGCCAGCAGCTTAGTCCAATGGGAGACCCAGTACTTC. Translated: CASSLVQWETQYF.

This chain uses TRBV28 with TRBJ2-5; 12 nucleotides agree with TRBD2. CDR1 and CDR2 from the germline V gene are MDHEN and SYDVKM. V dropped 5 bases and J dropped 1; count of bases not matched to a gene: 8. The CDR3 runs to 17 residues. CDR3 loop: CASSRPSGRAGQETQYF. The CDR3 region has the DNA TGTGCCAGCAGTCGGCCTAGCGGGAGGGCGGGCCAAGAGACCCAGTACTTC.

The genes are TRBV18 and TRBJ2-1; perhaps TRBD2 as D (7 bases). CDR1 and CDR2 (germline): KGHSH, LQKENI. This CDR3 is built from 16 residues. Trimming cost V 0 bases and J 7 bases, with 16 bases left between them. The chain's CDR3 is CASSPPVGGGRNEQFF. The CDR3 DNA reads as TGTGCCAGCTCACCACCGGTGGGAGGGGGTCGGAATGAGCAGTTCTTC.

The chain joins TRBV7-2 to TRBJ2-5, with 12 bases fitting TRBD2. This CDR3 has 16 amino acids. J lost 1 base, V lost 2 bases, and 2 bases had no gene match. CDR1 is SGHTA, CDR2 FQGNSA, per germline. CDR3 nucleotides: TGTGCCAGCAGCTTACAGACTAGCGGGGGCCAAGAGACCCAGTACTTC. Protein sequence: CASSLQTSGGQETQYF.

The CDR3 bases are TGTGCCAGCAGGGCCAGGGTTGTGTACGAGCAGTACTTC. Its protein product is CASRARVVYEQYF. The chain joins TRBV2 to TRBJ2-7; TRBD1 is a possible D gene (5 bases). Germline V gene sequence: CDR1 SNHLY, CDR2 FYNNEI. Trimming shortened V by 6 bases and J by 4 bases, and 13 bases separated the two germline ends. This CDR3 comprises 13 residues.

The chain uses TRBV12-5 and TRBJ2-3; D remains ambiguous. V gave up 5 bases and J gave up 2 bases, with 11 bases separating them. The CDR3 is 14 amino acids. Germline CDR1 is LGHNT and CDR2 is FRNRAP. The CDR3 spells CASGHDGYTDTQYF. CDR3 in DNA: TGTGCTAGTGGTCACGATGGATACACAGATACGCAGTATTTT.